This T cell receptor beta chain emerged from a study of cytomegalovirus exposure and HLA in healthy donors. Regarding the study as a whole: Using a false discovery rate of 0.05, a later analysis showed that fewer than 20,000 TCR beta sequences were associated with HLA alleles.

As for this clone: Its matching antigen is unknown.

V was clipped by 3 bases and J by 4 bases; unmatched bases: 7. There are 15 residues in the CDR3. CDR1 is SGHDT, CDR2 YYEEEE, per germline. 13 Jbeta primers and 60 Vbeta primers were used for the PCR. The data were produced by immunoSEQ multiplex PCR, yet TCRdb's version contains in-frame clones alone and is incomplete. The sample has some 89,000 clones, and its top ten clones hold 3% to 4%. This chain links TRBV5-6 with TRBJ1-5; 7 bases match TRBD1. The receptor comes from a woman in her twenties or thirties in good health and CMV-seronegative. Sequenced material: PBMCs. CDR3 bases: TGTGCCAGCAGCTCGCGGCACAGGGGTAATCAGCCCCAGCATTTT. Protein product: CASSSRHRGNQPQHF.